The clone carrying this T cell receptor (beta chain) was detected ten times or more. Time point indicated: healthy volunteer bleed at 2 weeks. Whole blood, unfractionated, served as the material for total RNA extraction. TCRdb recomputed calls from the RACE reads with MiXCR, one row per CDR3 protein. The sample includes 130,000 or so distinct CDR3 sequences, roughly 9.5% seen only once; the top ten take roughly 2%. This sample is drawn from a study of human T cells and chemical hapten exposure. Trimming shortened V by 2 bases and J by 5 bases, and 12 bases separated the two germline ends. CDR3 length: 14 residues. The germline CDR1 and CDR2 sequences are MGHRA and YSYEKL.

The sample consisted of whole blood. This chain connects TRBV4-1 to TRBJ1-2; D may be TRBD1 (6 bases). This clonotype was obtained from a male donor in good health. Some clones in this sample may be carry-over from other donors' samples. CDR3 in DNA: TGCGCCAGCAGCCAAACACAGGGCTTTTATGGCTACACCTTC. Encoded protein: CASSQTQGFYGYTF.